This T cell receptor beta chain comes out of a study of regulatory dendritic cells for organ transplantation. The assay was immunoSEQ multiplex PCR, and TCRdb's table has in-frame clones only and misses some. Of 25,000 to 30,000 clones detected, 82% appear once; the ten largest clones hold about 0.1%. Notes on the study in general: Naive CD4+ and CD8+ repertoires were highly diverse; memory CD8+ was most oligoclonal.

FACS sorted CD4+ or CD8+ T cells into CD45RA+ naive and CD45RO+ memory. CDR3 length: 15 residues. After removal of 4 bases from V and 5 bases from J, the junction contained 8 bases not matched to a gene. Germline CDR1 and CDR2: SGDLS and YYNGEE. With respect to this clone: The antigen remains unidentified.

The sequenced sample was naive CD4+ T cells from blood. Subset given: CD45RA+ naive T cells. The chain combines TRBV9 with TRBJ2-2; TRBD1 matches at 7 bases. This clonotype originated in a human donor in good health. CDR3 residues: CASSSRQGRTGELFF. The CDR3 DNA reads as TGTGCCAGCAGCTCTCGACAGGGCCGGACCGGGGAGCTGTTTTTT.